The 18 T cell receptor beta chains below come from one sample, sequenced in a study of cytomegalovirus exposure and HLA in healthy donors. 60 Vbeta and 13 Jbeta primers were used in PCR. Some clones are missing from TCRdb's copy, which holds only in-frame ones; the method was immunoSEQ multiplex PCR. Among roughly 120,000 clones listed, 67% were seen once. The sequenced material came from PBMCs. The receptor source for this set is a man younger than 35 in good health and CMV-seropositive.

The chain recombines TRBV6-1 with TRBJ2-3; D is uncertain. This CDR3 has 15 amino acids. The germline CDR1 and CDR2 sequences are MNHNS and SASEGT. With 6 bases removed from V and 0 bases from J, the gap between germline ends came to 13 bases. The CDR3 nucleotides are TGTGCCAGCAGCGACTTCCTCCTAAGCACAGATACGCAGTATTTT. It specifies CASSDFLLSTDTQYF.

The rearrangement joins TRBV11-3 to TRBJ2-3, with TRBD2 matching over 10 bases. The CDR3 is made up of 14 amino acids. Trimming removed 6 bases from V and 3 bases from J; junction bases left unmatched: 3. Germline CDR1 is SGHNT and CDR2 is YENEEA. This CDR3 is CASRAGGRTDTQYF. The CDR3 DNA reads TGTGCCAGCAGAGCGGGGGGGCGGACAGATACGCAGTATTTT.

This clone was detected only a few times. V usage is TRBV6-1 and J usage is TRBJ2-1; weak D call: TRBD2 (6 bases). The CDR3 loop spans 15 amino acids. Between the trimmed V and J ends, which lost 5 bases and 0 bases, there was a span of 11 bases. Per the germline V gene, CDR1 is MNHNS and CDR2 is SASEGT. CDR3 sequence (DNA): TGTGCCAGCAGTTTGGAGGGAAACTCCTACAATGAGCAGTTCTTC. It is translated as CASSLEGNSYNEQFF.

The chain has TRBV27 and TRBJ2-3, with a tentative D call TRBD2 (6 bases). CDR3 length: 17 residues. The germline CDR1 and CDR2 sequences are MNHEY and SMNVEV (reference sequence). V lost 6 bases and J lost 3, with 22 bases in between. This chain's CDR3 is CASSSPWVAGYTDTQYF. The CDR3 DNA reads TGTGCCAGCAGCTCTCCCTGGGTGGCGGGGTATACAGATACGCAGTATTTT.

This clone appeared a single time. V usage is TRBV7-2 and J usage is TRBJ2-1; 14 bases are shared with TRBD2. Germline loops: CDR1 SGHTA, CDR2 FQGNSA. CDR3 size: 16 residues. The trim removed 8 bases at V and 3 bases at J, leaving 6 bases unmatched. CDR3: CASGRGLAGGYNEQFF. In nucleotides, the CDR3 is TGTGCCAGCGGACGAGGACTAGCGGGGGGCTACAATGAGCAGTTCTTC.

The rearrangement joins TRBV6-6 to TRBJ2-3, with TRBD2 as a possible D gene (7 bases). CDR1 MNHNY and CDR2 SVGAGI come from the germline V gene (reference sequence). V dropped 8 bases and J dropped 6 bases, with 12 bases sitting between them. The CDR3 totals 12 residues. The CDR3 DNA follows: TGTGCCAGCGGGGGGGCGGGGGATACGCAGTATTTT. It yields the protein CASGGAGDTQYF.

This chain links TRBV5-1 with TRBJ2-1, with TRBD2 matching 10 bases. The ends lost 4 bases at V and 6 bases at J; junction bases unmatched: 7. CDR3 length equals 15 residues. Germline values: CDR1 SGHRS, CDR2 YFSETQ. The CDR3 nucleotides read TGCGCCAGCAGCAAAAGCGGGGGGGCCATCAATGAGCAGTTCTTC. This sequence encodes CASSKSGGAINEQFF. The whole variable domain, remainder taken from reference TRBV5-1 and TRBJ2-1, is KAGVTQTPRYLIKTRGQQVTLSCSPISGHRSVSWYQQTPGQGLQFLFEYFSETQRNKGNFPGRFSGRQFSNSRSEMNVSTLELGDSALYLCASSKSGGAINEQFFGPGTRLTVL.

For this clone: A read error may account for a junction end that differs from germline. The genes are TRBV7-9 and TRBJ1-1; 7 bases map to TRBD1. The CDR3 runs to 16 residues. Germline CDR1 SEHNR, CDR2 FQNEAQ (reference sequence). The CDR3 sequence: CSSSLLMGQPNTEAFF. CDR3 nucleotides: TGTTCCAGCAGCTTACTAATGGGACAGCCGAACACTGAAGCTTTCTTT.

This clone is a singleton in its sample. The chain links TRBV4-1 to TRBJ2-1, with D unresolved. V lost 1 base and J 3 bases, leaving 13 bases between the germline ends. The CDR3 is made up of 16 amino acids. Germline-derived CDR1 and CDR2 are MGHRA and YSYEKL. CDR3 bases: TGCGCCAGCAGCCAAGGGCACAGCTCCGTCTACAATGAGCAGTTCTTC. It specifies CASSQGHSSVYNEQFF.

The chain recombines TRBV7-2 with TRBJ2-3, with 7 bases matching TRBD1. The CDR3 is made up of 16 amino acids. Per the germline V gene, CDR1 is SGHTA and CDR2 is FQGNSA. V lost 1 base and J lost 0; bases outside the gene matches: 4. CDR3 sequence: CASSLERGLSTDTQYF. The CDR3, as DNA: TGTGCCAGCAGCTTAGAGAGGGGGCTTAGCACAGATACGCAGTATTTT.

This clone was observed a few times. The rearrangement uses TRBV5-6 and TRBJ2-6; no definite D call. This CDR3 region has 15 residues. Germline assignment: CDR1 SGHDT and CDR2 YYEEEE. The V gene lost 5 bases and the J gene lost 2 bases, with 11 bases spanning the gap. The CDR3 here is CASRMITPGANVLTF. The CDR3 DNA reads as TGTGCCAGCAGAATGATTACACCTGGGGCCAACGTCCTGACTTTC.

This sequence joins TRBV7-9 and TRBJ1-4; D is possibly TRBD1 (6 bases). This CDR3 is 15 amino acids long. Trimming cost V 5 bases and J 15 bases, with 25 bases left between them. Germline V gene data show CDR1 as SEHNR and CDR2 as FQNEAQ (reference sequence). CDR3 in DNA: TGTGCCAGCAGCAGGGCAGGGGCCATTAATGAGGTGGTGTTTTTT. Its translation: CASSRAGAINEVVFF.

The chain couples TRBV11-1 to TRBJ2-2, with D unclear. Germline V gives CDR1 SGHAT, CDR2 FQDESV (reference sequence). The CDR3 covers 17 residues. Trimming stripped 0 bases from V and 3 bases from J, with 14 bases between. CDR3: CASSLASHSTYTGELFF. The CDR3 nucleotides read TGTGCCAGCAGCTTAGCCAGTCATAGCACCTACACCGGGGAGCTGTTTTTT. Full variable domain (missing parts from reference TRBV11-1 and TRBJ2-2): EAEVAQSPRYKITEKSQAVAFWCDPISGHATLYWYRQILGQGPELLVQFQDESVVDDSQLPKDRFSAERLKGVDSTLKIQPAELGDSAMYLCASSLASHSTYTGELFFGEGSRLTVL.

The sample holds a few counts of this clone. V gene TRBV11-2 combines with J gene TRBJ2-2; 12 bases agree with TRBD2. The V segment lost 6 bases and the J segment 8 bases; nucleotides outside the gene matches: 13. In germline, CDR1 is SGHAT, CDR2 FQNNGV. CDR3 length: 17 amino acids. This chain's CDR3 is CASRRILAGGRSGELFF. Written as DNA, the CDR3 is TGTGCCAGCAGGCGGATCCTAGCGGGGGGGCGTTCGGGGGAGCTGTTTTTT.

The CDR3 DNA reads as TGTGCCAGCAGCTTACTTTCCAACACTGAAGCTTTCTTT. Amino acids: CASSLLSNTEAFF. V usage is TRBV7-3 and J usage is TRBJ1-1, with no clear D. Germline V lookup: CDR1 SGHTA, CDR2 FQGTGA. The V end was cut by 2 bases, the J end by 2 bases, with 6 bases between. This CDR3 spans 13 amino acids. Filled out from reference TRBV7-3 and TRBJ1-1, the complete variable domain reads GAGVSQTPSNKVTEKGKYVELRCDPISGHTALYWYRQSLGQGPEFLIYFQGTGAADDSGLPNDRFFAVRPEGSVSTLKIQRTERGDSAVYLCASSLLSNTEAFFGQGTRLTVV.

This clone was seen only a few times. The genes are TRBV13 and TRBJ2-3, with 9 positions matching TRBD2. The germline V gene encodes CDR1 PRHDT and CDR2 FYEKMQ (reference sequence). V dropped 5 bases and J dropped 4; count of bases not matched to a gene: 7. The CDR3 runs to 15 residues. The CDR3 nucleotides read TGTGCCAGCAGCCCCGGGACTAGCAGCCCAGATACGCAGTATTTT. This codes for CASSPGTSSPDTQYF.

The rearrangement uses TRBV9 and TRBJ1-4, with D perhaps matching TRBD1 (6 bases). V was trimmed by 4 bases and J by 5 bases, leaving 21 bases between them. The germline CDR1 and CDR2 sequences are SGDLS and YYNGEE. This CDR3 has 17 residues. Here the CDR3 DNA reads TGTGCCAGCAGCCTTACCGGACAGACGAGGGGAAATGAAAAACTGTTTTTT. It encodes CASSLTGQTRGNEKLFF.

The chain carries TRBV10-1 and TRBJ2-7, with D possibly matching TRBD1 (5 bases). V was clipped by 5 bases and J by 0 bases, with 14 bases between them. The CDR3 is 15 residues long. From germline, CDR1 is WNHNN and CDR2 SYGVQD (reference sequence). The chain's CDR3 is CASSKTDPDSYEQYF. The CDR3 DNA is TGCGCCAGCAGTAAGACAGACCCAGACTCCTACGAGCAGTACTTC.